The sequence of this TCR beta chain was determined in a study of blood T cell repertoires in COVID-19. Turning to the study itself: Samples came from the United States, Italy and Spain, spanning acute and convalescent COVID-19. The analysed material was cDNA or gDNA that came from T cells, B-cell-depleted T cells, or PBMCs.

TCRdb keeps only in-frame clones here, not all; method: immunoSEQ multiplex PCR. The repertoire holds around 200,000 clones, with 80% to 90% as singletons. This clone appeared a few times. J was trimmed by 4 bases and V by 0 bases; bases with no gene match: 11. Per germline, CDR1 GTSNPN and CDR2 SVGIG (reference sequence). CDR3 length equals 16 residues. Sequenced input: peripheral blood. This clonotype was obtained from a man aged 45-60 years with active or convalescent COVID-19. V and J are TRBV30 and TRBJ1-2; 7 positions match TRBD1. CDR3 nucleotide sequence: TGTGCCTGGAGTGTCCCCCGGACAGGCTCTTCCTATGGCTACACCTTC. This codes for CAWSVPRTGSSYGYTF. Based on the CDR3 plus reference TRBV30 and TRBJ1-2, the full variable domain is SQTIHQWPATLVQPVGSPLSLECTVEGTSNPNLYWYRQAAGRGLQLLFYSVGIGQISSEVPQNLSASRPQDRQFILSSKKLLLSDSGFYLCAWSVPRTGSSYGYTFGSGTRLTVV.